Each of the 10 T cell receptor beta chains below was sequenced from the same sample in a study of T cells in localized non-small cell lung cancer. Repertoires were generated with immunoSEQ multiplex PCR, while TCRdb's copy carries only in-frame clones and drops some. The sample lists some 2,000 clones; around 21% were seen once. Source: lung tumor tissue, taken before any cancer treatment. These receptors all stem from a male donor aged 60 or over with stage I lung adenocarcinoma.

The chain employs TRBV29-1 and TRBJ1-1; a weak D match, TRBD1 (6 bases). The germline CDR1 and CDR2 sequences are SQVTM and ANQGSEA. V was shortened by 3 bases and J by 1 base, with 9 bases between the two germline ends. This CDR3 region has 13 residues. CDR3 sequence reads: CSVDTDRNTEAFF. CDR3 sequence (DNA): TGCAGCGTTGATACGGACAGGAACACTGAAGCTTTCTTT.

The genes are TRBV29-1 and TRBJ1-2; D remains unclear. V lost 5 bases and J lost 2, with 12 bases in between. This CDR3 comprises 13 residues. Germline loops: CDR1 SQVTM, CDR2 ANQGSEA. CDR3: CSVSDQENYGYTF. CDR3 bases: TGCAGCGTTTCAGATCAGGAAAACTATGGCTACACCTTC.

By proportion, this clone is medium-sized. The chain carries TRBV12-5 and TRBJ2-7; 11 bases agree with TRBD1. Germline V lookup: CDR1 LGHNT, CDR2 FRNRAP. This CDR3 has 12 residues. The CDR3 region has the DNA TGTGCCAGCACCGGGACAGGGGGCGAGCAGTACTTC. Residues: CASTGTGGEQYF. The full variable domain, rest sourced from reference TRBV12-5 and TRBJ2-7, is DARVTQTPRHKVTEMGQEVTMRCQPILGHNTVFWYRQTMMQGLELLAYFRNRAPLDDSGMPKDRFSAEMPDATLATLKIQPSEPRDSAVYFCASTGTGGEQYFGPGTRLTVT.

By share, this clone ranks as medium-sized. V and J are TRBV5-1 and TRBJ2-3, with 11 bases lining up with TRBD2. V was clipped by 4 bases and J by 0 bases; unmatched bases: 7. CDR3 length: 17 residues. The germline CDR1 and CDR2 sequences are SGHRS and YFSETQ. The chain's CDR3 is CASSPRLAGSSTDTQYF. Written as DNA, the CDR3 is TGCGCCAGCAGCCCAAGACTAGCGGGATCTAGCACAGATACGCAGTATTTT. The variable domain in full, completed from reference TRBV5-1 and TRBJ2-3, reads KAGVTQTPRYLIKTRGQQVTLSCSPISGHRSVSWYQQTPGQGLQFLFEYFSETQRNKGNFPGRFSGRQFSNSRSEMNVSTLELGDSALYLCASSPRLAGSSTDTQYFGPGTRLTVL.

This clone appeared a few times. The J gene is TRBJ1-1, the V gene TRBV5-1; 8 bases line up with TRBD1. This CDR3 comprises 15 residues. Germline V CDR1 and CDR2: SGHRS, YFSETQ. Trimming removed 5 bases from V and 0 bases from J; junction bases left unmatched: 6. The CDR3 sequence is CASRSRTGLNTEAFF. The CDR3 coding sequence is TGCGCCAGCAGGTCCCGGACAGGGCTGAACACTGAAGCTTTCTTT.

By frequency in the sample, this clone is medium-sized. This rearrangement joins TRBV6-8 to TRBJ1-4; possible D gene TRBD1, 5 bases. Germline CDR1 is MNHGY and CDR2 is SAAAGT. V was trimmed by 11 bases and J by 7 bases, leaving 17 bases between them. The CDR3 consists of 13 residues. CDR3 in DNA: TGTGCCGCCAACGGGGGGTATGGTGAAAAACTGTTTTTT. It encodes CAANGGYGEKLFF.

This clone was seen only a few times. CDR3 DNA: TGCGCCAGCAGCTTATATCCGACTAGCGGGGACCCTAGCACAGATACGCAGTATTTT. Translated, it gives CASSLYPTSGDPSTDTQYF. The chain employs TRBV5-1 and TRBJ2-3; 11 positions match TRBD2. CDR1 and CDR2 from the germline V gene are SGHRS and YFSETQ. Unmatched junction bases numbered 11, after V lost 2 bases and J lost 0 bases. The CDR3 has 19 amino acids.

The table lists this clone with a few counts. The chain combines TRBV30 with TRBJ2-2; D remains unclear. The CDR3 has 11 residues. CDR1 is GTSNPN, CDR2 SVGIG, per germline (reference sequence). The CDR3 nucleotides read TGTGCGTGCACAACGGCCGGGGAGCTGTTTTTT. This translates into CACTTAGELFF. The whole variable domain, filled in from reference TRBV30 and TRBJ2-2, reads SQTIHQWPATLVQPVGSPLSLECTVEGTSNPNLYWYRQAAGRGLQLLFYSVGIGQISSEVPQNLSASRPQDRQFILSSKKLLLSDSGFYLCACTTAGELFFGEGSRLTVL.

The CDR3 loop reads CASNLRRGSYEQYF. Written as DNA, the CDR3 is TGTGCCAGCAATTTGAGAAGGGGCTCCTACGAGCAGTACTTC. The chain employs TRBV6-8 and TRBJ2-7; possible D gene TRBD1, 5 bases. V was clipped by 7 bases and J by 0 bases, with 13 bases between them. This CDR3 is built from 14 residues. The germline gives CDR1 MNHGY, CDR2 SAAAGT.

The rearrangement links TRBV5-1 to TRBJ2-1; D may match TRBD1 or TRBD2 (5 bases each). The CDR3 totals 14 residues. CDR1 and CDR2 (germline): SGHRS, YFSETQ. V lost 4 bases, J lost 12 bases, and 20 bases lay in between. CDR3: CASSVGTNTGRQFF. DNA of the CDR3: TGCGCCAGCAGCGTCGGGACCAACACGGGGAGGCAGTTCTTC.